This T cell receptor (beta chain) comes out of a study of blood T cell repertoires in COVID-19. Clones were sequenced by immunoSEQ multiplex PCR, and TCRdb holds only the in-frame ones, with some missing. Found here are 250,000 or so clones, just over 85% of them singletons; the top ten hold around 1.8%. CDR3 length: 15 residues. Germline-derived CDR1 and CDR2 are MNHEY and SMNVEV (reference sequence). V was trimmed by 2 bases and J by 2 bases, leaving 13 bases between them. The receptor was derived from a man aged 35 to 55 who had recovered from COVID-19. This rearrangement joins TRBV27 to TRBJ2-7; tentatively, D is TRBD2 (7 bases). Sequenced input: PBMCs or T cells enriched from blood (not recorded which). This CDR3 is CASSLGGAIPYEQYF. CDR3 DNA: TGTGCCAGCAGTTTAGGGGGGGCCATACCCTACGAGCAGTACTTC.